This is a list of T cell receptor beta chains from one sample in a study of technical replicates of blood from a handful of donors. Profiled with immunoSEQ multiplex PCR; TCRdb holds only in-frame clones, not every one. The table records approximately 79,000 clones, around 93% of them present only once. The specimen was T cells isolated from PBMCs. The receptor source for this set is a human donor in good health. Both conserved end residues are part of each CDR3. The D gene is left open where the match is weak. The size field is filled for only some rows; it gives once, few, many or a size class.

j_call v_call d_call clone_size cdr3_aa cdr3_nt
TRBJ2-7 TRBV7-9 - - CASSLGGWAQGRLYEQYF TGTGCCAGCAGCTTAGGGGGTTGGGCACAGGGTAGGCTCTACGAGCAGTACTTC
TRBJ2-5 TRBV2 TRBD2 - CASSERRGGETQYF TGTGCCAGCAGTGAACGGCGGGGGGGAGAGACCCAGTACTTC
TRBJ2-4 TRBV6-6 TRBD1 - CASSYGQGPHIQYF TGTGCCAGCAGTTACGGACAGGGCCCCCACATTCAGTACTTC
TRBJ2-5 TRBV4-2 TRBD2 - CASSYQAGAQETQYF TGTGCCAGCAGCTACCAAGCGGGGGCCCAAGAGACCCAGTACTTC
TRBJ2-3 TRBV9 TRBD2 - CASSVGVGGRAHSTDTQYF TGTGCCAGCAGCGTAGGGGTTGGCGGGAGGGCCCATTCCACAGATACGCAGTATTTT
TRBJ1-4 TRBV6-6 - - CASSYSGSTNEKLFF TGTGCCAGCAGTTACAGTGGCTCAACTAATGAAAAACTGTTTTTT
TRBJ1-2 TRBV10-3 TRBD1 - CAISDDRGNYGYTF TGTGCCATCAGTGATGACAGGGGTAACTATGGCTACACCTTC
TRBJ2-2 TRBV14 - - CASSHEAMWTGELFF TGTGCCAGCAGCCATGAAGCGATGTGGACCGGGGAGCTGTTTTTT
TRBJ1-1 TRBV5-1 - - CASSLESATGAEAFF TGCGCCAGCAGCTTGGAGTCGGCGACAGGTGCTGAAGCTTTCTTT
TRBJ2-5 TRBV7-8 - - CASSFPDSVTETQYF TGTGCCAGCAGCTTCCCGGACAGCGTTACGGAGACCCAGTACTTC
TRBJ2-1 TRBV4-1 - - CASSQGLRGTNVNEQFF TGCGCCAGCAGCCAAGGTTTACGGGGGACGAACGTTAATGAGCAGTTCTTC
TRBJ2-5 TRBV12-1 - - CASSFCWSVAGLRETQYF TGTGCCAGCAGCTTTTGTTGGTCAGTCGCGGGACTGAGAGAGACCCAGTACTTC
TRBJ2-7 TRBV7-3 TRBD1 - CASSSFGQGYEQYF TGTGCCAGCAGCTCCTTTGGACAGGGGTACGAGCAGTACTTC
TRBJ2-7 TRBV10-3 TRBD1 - CAINSDRDEQYF TGTGCCATCAACTCCGACAGGGACGAGCAGTACTTC
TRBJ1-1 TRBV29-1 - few CSARSGGGEAFF TGCAGCGCCCGCTCGGGGGGCGGGGAAGCTTTCTTT
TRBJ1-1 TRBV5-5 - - CASSLVRTEAFF TGTGCCAGCAGCTTGGTCAGAACTGAAGCTTTCTTT
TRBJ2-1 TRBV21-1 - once CASHRGLAIRNEQFF TGTGCCAGCCATAGGGGACTAGCGATCCGGAATGAGCAGTTCTTC
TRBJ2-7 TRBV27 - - CASSDVTGYEQYF TGTGCCAGCAGTGACGTGACGGGCTACGAGCAGTACTTC
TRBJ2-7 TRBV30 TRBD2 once CAWRRAGGYEQYF TGTGCCTGGAGGAGAGCGGGGGGGTACGAGCAGTACTTC
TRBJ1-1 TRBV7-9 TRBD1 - CASSAQTGTEAFF TGTGCCAGCAGCGCCCAGACAGGGACTGAAGCTTTCTTT
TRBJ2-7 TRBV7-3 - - CASSAGLNYEQYF TGTGCCAGCAGCGCCGGACTAAACTACGAGCAGTACTTC
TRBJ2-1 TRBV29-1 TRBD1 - CSVTPGQGAGQFF TGCAGCGTTACACCGGGACAGGGGGCAGGGCAGTTCTTC
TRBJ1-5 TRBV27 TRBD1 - CASSLNFRDRVFSNQPQHF TGTGCCAGCAGTTTGAACTTCCGGGACAGAGTCTTTAGCAATCAGCCCCAGCATTTT
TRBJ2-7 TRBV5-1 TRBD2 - CASSPDPSGTYEQYF TGCGCCAGCAGCCCGGACCCTAGCGGAACCTACGAGCAGTACTTC
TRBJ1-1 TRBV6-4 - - CASSDNRFSTEAFF TGTGCCAGCAGTGACAACAGGTTTTCGACTGAAGCTTTCTTT
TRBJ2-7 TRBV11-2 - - CASSLPTSYEQYF TGTGCCAGCAGCTTACCTACCTCCTACGAGCAGTACTTC
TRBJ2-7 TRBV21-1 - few CASSKRLTGSYEQYF TGTGCCAGCAGCAAACGGTTAACAGGGAGCTACGAGCAGTACTTC
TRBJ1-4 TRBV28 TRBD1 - CASSQDRGTANEKLFF TGTGCCAGCAGTCAGGACAGGGGGACGGCTAATGAAAAACTGTTTTTT
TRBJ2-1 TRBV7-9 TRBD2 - CASGTSEYNEQFF TGTGCCAGCGGGACTAGCGAATACAATGAGCAGTTCTTC
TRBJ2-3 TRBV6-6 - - CASSYSQTSSTDTQYF TGTGCCAGCAGTTACTCCCAGACTTCTAGCACAGATACGCAGTATTTT
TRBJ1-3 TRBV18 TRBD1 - CASSTGTGPGNTIYF TGTGCCAGCTCAACCGGGACAGGGCCTGGAAACACCATATATTTT
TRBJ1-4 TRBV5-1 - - CASSLAGVAGFEKLFF TGCGCCAGCAGCTTGGCAGGGGTAGCTGGATTTGAAAAACTGTTTTTT
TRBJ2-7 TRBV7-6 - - CASSPNTGFEQYF TGTGCCAGCAGCCCGAATACCGGGTTCGAGCAGTACTTC
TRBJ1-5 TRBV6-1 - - CASSESSNQPQHF TGTGCCAGCAGTGAATCTTCCAATCAGCCCCAGCATTTT
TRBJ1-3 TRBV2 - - CAIQTGRVLSGNTIYF TGTGCCATACAGACAGGAAGGGTATTATCTGGAAACACCATATATTTT
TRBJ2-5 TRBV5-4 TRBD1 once CASSPDRNGELEYF TGTGCCAGCAGCCCGGACAGGAACGGGGAATTGGAGTACTTC
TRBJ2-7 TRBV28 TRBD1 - CASSLAGGVNEQYF TGTGCCAGCAGTTTGGCAGGGGGAGTCAACGAGCAGTACTTC
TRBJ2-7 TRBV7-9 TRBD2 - CASSLLADYEQYF TGTGCCAGCAGCCTACTAGCGGATTACGAGCAGTACTTC
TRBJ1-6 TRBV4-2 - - CASSQEGGVMSPLHF TGTGCCAGCAGCCAAGAAGGGGGAGTAATGTCACCCCTCCACTTT
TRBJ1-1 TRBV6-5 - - CASSSITEAFF TGTGCCAGCAGTTCTATCACTGAAGCTTTCTTT
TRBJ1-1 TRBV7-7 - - CASSRGGGDTEAFF TGTGCTAGCAGCCGGGGGGGTGGGGACACTGAAGCTTTCTTT
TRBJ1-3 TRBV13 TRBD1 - CASSATGVTGNTIYF TGTGCCAGCAGCGCGACAGGGGTAACTGGAAACACCATATATTTT
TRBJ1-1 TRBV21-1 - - CASSSQGFRGEAFF TGTGCCAGCAGCTCACAGGGCTTTCGGGGTGAAGCTTTCTTT
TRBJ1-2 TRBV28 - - CASSLGGSLDYGYTF TGTGCCAGCAGTTTGGGAGGGAGTCTGGACTATGGCTACACCTTC
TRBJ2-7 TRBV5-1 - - CASSLYSGAYEQYF TGCGCCAGCAGCTTGTACTCAGGGGCCTACGAGCAGTACTTC
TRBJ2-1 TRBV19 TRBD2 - CASSMRLAGVEQFF TGTGCCAGTAGTATGCGGCTAGCGGGAGTAGAGCAGTTCTTC
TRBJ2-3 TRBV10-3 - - CAINNAGLSTDTQYF TGTGCCATTAATAACGCGGGGTTGAGCACAGATACGCAGTATTTT
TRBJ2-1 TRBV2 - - CASRDPQREGDNEQFF TGTGCCAGCAGGGATCCCCAGAGGGAGGGGGACAATGAGCAGTTCTTC
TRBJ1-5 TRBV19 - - CASSIRAGEGQPQHF TGTGCCAGTAGTATACGGGCAGGGGAGGGTCAGCCCCAGCATTTT
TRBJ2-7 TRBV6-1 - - CASRGGYEQYF TGTGCCAGCAGGGGCGGGTACGAGCAGTACTTC
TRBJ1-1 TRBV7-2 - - CASSFPGMNTEAFF TGTGCCAGCAGCTTTCCAGGGATGAACACTGAAGCTTTCTTT
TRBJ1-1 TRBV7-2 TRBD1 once CASSPRQGGTEAFF TGTGCCAGCAGCCCTCGACAGGGGGGTACTGAAGCTTTCTTT
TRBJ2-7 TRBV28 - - CASTPRQGSDEQYF TGTGCCAGCACCCCGAGGCAGGGGTCTGACGAGCAGTACTTC
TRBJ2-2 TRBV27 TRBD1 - CASKRDRGLLNLAGGELFF TGTGCCAGCAAAAGGGACAGGGGGCTTCTCAATCTTGCGGGCGGGGAGCTGTTTTTT
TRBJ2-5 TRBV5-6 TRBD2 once CASSFIVAGQETQYF TGTGCCAGCAGCTTCATAGTAGCGGGCCAAGAGACCCAGTACTTC
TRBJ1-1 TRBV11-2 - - CASSSGFQTEAFF TGTGCCAGCAGCTCGGGTTTCCAGACTGAAGCTTTCTTT
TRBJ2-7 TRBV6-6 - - CASSYSRGAPYEQYF TGTGCCAGCAGTTACTCCCGGGGTGCCCCCTACGAGCAGTACTTC
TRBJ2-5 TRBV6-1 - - CASSEAKSDKETQYF TGTGCCAGCAGTGAAGCCAAATCGGACAAAGAGACCCAGTACTTC
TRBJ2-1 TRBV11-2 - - CASSSRADSSYNEQFF TGTGCCAGCAGCTCCCGAGCCGATAGCTCCTACAATGAGCAGTTCTTC
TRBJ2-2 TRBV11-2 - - CASSPSPGSNTGELFF TGTGCCAGCAGCCCCAGTCCAGGATCGAACACCGGGGAGCTGTTTTTT